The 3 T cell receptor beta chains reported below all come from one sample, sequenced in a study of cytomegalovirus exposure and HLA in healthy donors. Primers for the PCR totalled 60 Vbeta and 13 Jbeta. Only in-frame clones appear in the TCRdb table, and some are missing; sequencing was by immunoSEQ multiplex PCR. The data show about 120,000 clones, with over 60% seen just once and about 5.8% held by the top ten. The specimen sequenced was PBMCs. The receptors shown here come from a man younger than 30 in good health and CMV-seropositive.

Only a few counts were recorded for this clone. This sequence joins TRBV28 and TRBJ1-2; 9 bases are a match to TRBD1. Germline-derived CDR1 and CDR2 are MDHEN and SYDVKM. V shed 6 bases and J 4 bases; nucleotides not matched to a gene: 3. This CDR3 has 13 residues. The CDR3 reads CASRGTGSYGYTF. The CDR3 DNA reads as TGTGCCAGCAGGGGGACAGGGTCCTATGGCTACACCTTC.

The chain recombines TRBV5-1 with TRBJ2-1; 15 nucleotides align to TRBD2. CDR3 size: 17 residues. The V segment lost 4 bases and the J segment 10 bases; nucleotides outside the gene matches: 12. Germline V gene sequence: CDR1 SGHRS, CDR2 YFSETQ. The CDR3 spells CASSVGLAGGLKGEQFF. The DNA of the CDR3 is TGCGCCAGCAGCGTAGGACTAGCGGGAGGGCTCAAAGGGGAGCAGTTCTTC.

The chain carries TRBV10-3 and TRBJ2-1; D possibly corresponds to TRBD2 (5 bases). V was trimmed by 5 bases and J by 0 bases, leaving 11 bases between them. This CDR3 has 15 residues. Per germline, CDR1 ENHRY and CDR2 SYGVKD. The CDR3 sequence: CAISTAASSYNEQFF. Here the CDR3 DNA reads TGTGCCATCAGTACAGCGGCTAGCTCCTACAATGAGCAGTTCTTC.